This entry lists 16 T cell receptor beta chains sequenced from one sample in a study of blood T cell repertoires in COVID-19. The repertoire was sequenced with immunoSEQ multiplex PCR; TCRdb's copy has only in-frame clones and lacks some. The sample includes 170,000 or so clones, about 86% of them seen just once. What was sequenced was peripheral blood. Source of these receptors: a man between 45 and 60 years old with active or convalescent COVID-19.

This sequence joins TRBV4-3 and TRBJ1-2; tentative D call: TRBD1 (5 bases). This CDR3 has 14 residues. Germline lookup yields CDR1 LGHNA and CDR2 YSLEER. V was trimmed by 0 bases and J by 4 bases, leaving 9 bases between them. The CDR3 region is CASSQEQALYGYTF. The CDR3 DNA is TGCGCCAGCAGCCAAGAACAGGCCCTCTATGGCTACACCTTC.

V usage is TRBV7-6 and J usage is TRBJ1-2; TRBD1 matches 12 bases. Trimming took 11 bases from V and 8 from J; bases not matched to a gene: 3. CDR1 and CDR2 (germline): SGHVS, FNYEAQ. The CDR3 is made up of 11 amino acids. CDR3 sequence: CAGDRGLGYTF. The DNA of the CDR3 is TGTGCCGGGGACAGGGGGCTCGGCTACACCTTC.

The chain combines TRBV4-3 with TRBJ1-1, with 8 bases aligning to TRBD1. Germline lookup yields CDR1 LGHNA and CDR2 YSLEER. The V segment lost 4 bases and the J segment 1 base; nucleotides outside the gene matches: 2. This CDR3 contains 14 residues. The CDR3 DNA is TGCGCCAGCAGCCCCGGACAGGGGAACACTGAAGCTTTCTTT. It specifies CASSPGQGNTEAFF.

The rearrangement uses TRBV5-4 and TRBJ1-4, with 12 nucleotides matching TRBD1. Germline CDR1 SGHNT, CDR2 YYREEE (reference sequence). The V gene end was trimmed by 0 bases and the J gene end by 8 bases; junction bases not matched to a gene: 2. CDR3 size: 15 residues. CDR3 in amino acids: CASSLAGTGGEKLFF. The CDR3 coding sequence is TGTGCCAGCAGCTTGGCCGGGACAGGGGGCGAAAAACTGTTTTTT.

The chain employs TRBV7-2 and TRBJ1-1; 8 nucleotides agree with TRBD1. J gave up 3 bases and V 5 bases, and 5 bases lay outside the gene matches. The CDR3 is made up of 14 amino acids. Germline V gene data show CDR1 as SGHTA and CDR2 as FQGNSA. The CDR3 DNA reads TGTGCCAGCAGCCCAGACAGGGGAGACACTGAAGCTTTCTTT. This encodes CASSPDRGDTEAFF.

J is TRBJ1-5 and V is TRBV5-5, with D unresolved. Germline CDR1 and CDR2: SGHKS and YYEKEE (reference sequence). Trimming took off 4 bases at V and 2 bases at J, with 13 bases between the two ends. The CDR3 is 15 residues long. The CDR3 DNA reads TGTGCCAGCAGCCCTCTTTCCGAGGGCAATCAGCCCCAGCATTTT. Protein product: CASSPLSEGNQPQHF.

J is TRBJ1-4 and V is TRBV15; 8 positions match TRBD1. The V gene end was trimmed by 1 base and the J gene end by 7 bases; junction bases not matched to a gene: 5. Germline V gene lookup returns CDR1 LNHNV and CDR2 YYDKDF (reference sequence). The length of the CDR3 is 15 residues. CDR3 DNA sequence: TGTGCCACCAGCAGAGGGACAGGGTTTAGTGAAAAACTGTTTTTT. Translated, it gives CATSRGTGFSEKLFF.

The rearrangement joins TRBV12-3 or TRBV12-4 to TRBJ1-2; no reliable D call. The V end was cut by 7 bases, the J end by 3 bases, with 9 bases between. CDR3 size: 12 residues. CDR3 DNA sequence: TGTGCCAGCAAAATCGGGGACTATGGCTACACCTTC. It yields the protein CASKIGDYGYTF.

This CDR3 reads CASSQDRLTLANYGYTF. The DNA of the CDR3 is TGCGCCAGCAGCCAAGATCGCCTGACACTTGCTAACTATGGCTACACCTTC. The J gene is TRBJ1-2, the V gene TRBV4-3; D is undetermined. Between the trimmed V and J ends, which lost 0 bases and 0 bases, there was a span of 14 bases. In germline, CDR1 is LGHNA, CDR2 YSLEER. There are 17 residues in the CDR3.

The chain joins TRBV5-5 to TRBJ1-5; D is perhaps TRBD1 (5 bases). Trimming took off 3 bases at V and 9 bases at J, with 13 bases between the two ends. CDR3 length: 13 residues. Germline CDR1 reads SGHKS; CDR2 reads YYEKEE (reference sequence). CDR3 DNA sequence: TGTGCCAGCAGCTCCCTCCCGGGGGGGCCCCAGCATTTT. Protein product: CASSSLPGGPQHF.

The J gene is TRBJ2-2, the V gene TRBV7-8, with no clear D. With 5 bases removed from V and 0 bases from J, the gap between germline ends came to 13 bases. The CDR3 has 16 residues. Germline V lookup: CDR1 SGHVS, CDR2 FQNEAQ. In DNA, the CDR3 is TGTGCCAGCAGCCCCCAGTTGGCCGCGAACACCGGGGAGCTGTTTTTT. Amino acid sequence: CASSPQLAANTGELFF.

This chain joins TRBV27 and TRBJ2-7; 10 bases match TRBD1. The CDR3 covers 15 residues. Trimming at V came to 6 bases and at J to 2 bases, leaving 7 bases not matched to a gene. Germline V gene lookup returns CDR1 MNHEY and CDR2 SMNVEV (reference sequence). The CDR3 region is CASRGTGQGTYEQYF. The CDR3 DNA reads TGTGCCAGCAGGGGAACGGGACAGGGGACCTACGAGCAGTACTTC.

The chain joins TRBV28 to TRBJ1-5; the match to TRBD1 covers 9 bases. Looked up from germline, CDR1 is MDHEN and CDR2 is SYDVKM. V dropped 2 bases and J dropped 4; count of bases not matched to a gene: 3. CDR3 length equals 15 residues. DNA for the CDR3: TGTGCCAGCAGTTTACGGGACAGGGTTAATCAGCCCCAGCATTTT. It encodes CASSLRDRVNQPQHF. The full variable domain, completed using reference TRBV28 and TRBJ1-5, is DVKVTQSSRYLVKRTGEKVFLECVQDMDHENMFWYRQDPGLGLRLIYFSYDVKMKEKGDIPEGYSVSREKKERFSLILESASTNQTSMYLCASSLRDRVNQPQHFGDGTRLSIL.

The chain combines TRBV5-1 with TRBJ2-6; 12 bases map to TRBD1. Trimming took 3 bases from V and 3 from J; bases not matched to a gene: 4. This CDR3 contains 17 residues. Germline V CDR1 and CDR2: SGHRS, YFSETQ. CDR3: CASSWGQGAGGANVLTF. CDR3 DNA: TGCGCCAGCAGCTGGGGACAGGGGGCTGGTGGGGCCAACGTCCTGACTTTC.

The V gene is TRBV5-1, the J gene TRBJ2-3; 9 bases map to TRBD2. V was clipped by 3 bases and J by 0 bases; unmatched bases: 5. The length of the CDR3 is 16 residues. Looked up from germline, CDR1 is SGHRS and CDR2 is YFSETQ. CDR3 DNA: TGCGCCAGCAGCTCCGTAGCGGGAGTGAGCACAGATACGCAGTATTTT. It codes for CASSSVAGVSTDTQYF.

The chain recombines TRBV3-1 (or the pseudogene TRBV3-2) with TRBJ1-3; 8 bases are shared with TRBD1. CDR3 length: 18 amino acids. Germline trimming cut 0 bases from V and 4 bases from J; bases unmatched to any gene: 11. CDR1 LGHDT and CDR2 YNNKEL come from the germline V gene (reference sequence). CDR3 coding DNA: TGTGCCAGCAGCCAAGATAGGCCTAGGACAGGGAGGGGAAACACCATATATTTT. Its translation is CASSQDRPRTGRGNTIYF.